A selection of T cell receptor beta chains follows, all from one sample in a study of CD4+ T cells in melanoma. The repertoire was sequenced with immunoSEQ multiplex PCR; TCRdb's copy has only in-frame clones and lacks some. Here the sample spans 11,000 to 15,000 clones, roughly 70% being singletons. Sample: cells from a culture (not recorded whether cultured in vitro). The receptors originated from a human donor with melanoma. The CDR3 runs from the conserved cysteine through the conserved F or W. The order of the fields is V gene, D gene, clone size, J gene, CDR3 protein, CDR3 DNA. The D gene is left open where the match is weak. Size is omitted from some rows. Given values are once, few, many or a class for expanded clones.

V gene: TRBV5-8
D gene: TRBD2
clone size: once
J gene: TRBJ2-7
CDR3 protein: CASSKDWPGGNEQYF
CDR3 DNA: TGTGCCAGCAGCAAGGACTGGCCGGGGGGAAACGAGCAGTACTTC

V gene: TRBV4-1
D gene: .
clone size: .
J gene: TRBJ2-3
CDR3 protein: CASSQGMTRRVTDTQYF
CDR3 DNA: TGCGCCAGCAGCCAAGGAATGACCCGGCGGGTCACAGATACGCAGTATTTT

V gene: TRBV15
D gene: TRBD1
clone size: .
J gene: TRBJ1-5
CDR3 protein: CATSRRGTGGDRPQHF
CDR3 DNA: TGTGCCACCAGCAGACGAGGGACAGGGGGCGACCGGCCCCAGCATTTT

V gene: TRBV5-1
D gene: .
clone size: .
J gene: TRBJ2-3
CDR3 protein: CASSLADTQYF
CDR3 DNA: TGCGCCAGCAGCTTGGCAGATACGCAGTATTTT

V gene: TRBV27
D gene: .
clone size: .
J gene: TRBJ1-1
CDR3 protein: CASSLRGNLNTEAFF
CDR3 DNA: TGTGCCAGCAGTTTAAGAGGAAACCTAAACACTGAAGCTTTCTTT

V gene: TRBV19
D gene: .
clone size: .
J gene: TRBJ2-4
CDR3 protein: CASSPGIMRAKNIQYF
CDR3 DNA: TGTGCCAGTAGTCCGGGGATTATGAGGGCCAAAAACATTCAGTACTTC

V gene: TRBV9
D gene: .
clone size: .
J gene: TRBJ1-4
CDR3 protein: CASSVRGATTEKLFF
CDR3 DNA: TGTGCCAGCAGCGTTCGGGGGGCCACGACGGAAAAACTGTTTTTT

V gene: TRBV6-1
D gene: .
clone size: .
J gene: TRBJ1-3
CDR3 protein: CASSESGNTIYF
CDR3 DNA: TGTGCCAGCAGTGAATCCGGAAACACCATATATTTT

V gene: TRBV25-1
D gene: .
clone size: .
J gene: TRBJ2-2
CDR3 protein: CASRAANTGELFF
CDR3 DNA: TGTGCCAGCAGGGCAGCGAACACCGGGGAGCTGTTTTTT

V gene: TRBV30
D gene: .
clone size: .
J gene: TRBJ1-1
CDR3 protein: CAWSVLSKSEAFF
CDR3 DNA: TGTGCCTGGAGTGTTCTGTCAAAGTCTGAAGCTTTCTTT

V gene: TRBV19
D gene: .
clone size: .
J gene: TRBJ2-5
CDR3 protein: CASMGRDETQYF
CDR3 DNA: TGTGCCAGTATGGGGCGAGACGAGACCCAGTACTTC

V gene: TRBV10-2
D gene: .
clone size: .
J gene: TRBJ1-1
CDR3 protein: CASSDPSGNTEAFF
CDR3 DNA: TGCGCCAGCAGTGACCCCTCAGGGAACACTGAAGCTTTCTTT

V gene: TRBV4-1
D gene: .
clone size: medium-sized
J gene: TRBJ1-4
CDR3 protein: CASSRIPVVTNEKLFF
CDR3 DNA: TGCGCCAGCAGCCGCATCCCCGTTGTTACTAATGAAAAACTGTTTTTT

V gene: TRBV7-3
D gene: .
clone size: .
J gene: TRBJ2-5
CDR3 protein: CASSPFGGIQETQYF
CDR3 DNA: TGTGCCAGCAGCCCTTTTGGGGGGATCCAAGAGACCCAGTACTTC

V gene: TRBV5-6
D gene: .
clone size: .
J gene: TRBJ2-7
CDR3 protein: CASSLGFWTATYEQYF
CDR3 DNA: TGTGCCAGCAGCTTGGGTTTCTGGACAGCCACCTACGAGCAGTACTTC

V gene: TRBV13
D gene: .
clone size: .
J gene: TRBJ1-1
CDR3 protein: CASSLNPVFAKGRENTEAFF
CDR3 DNA: TGTGCCAGCAGCTTAAACCCGGTTTTTGCAAAGGGCCGGGAGAACACTGAAGCTTTCTTT

V gene: TRBV7-7
D gene: .
clone size: once
J gene: TRBJ2-5
CDR3 protein: CASSPQGGETQYF
CDR3 DNA: TGTGCCAGCAGCCCTCAGGGTGGAGAGACCCAGTACTTC

V gene: TRBV2
D gene: .
clone size: medium-sized
J gene: TRBJ1-6
CDR3 protein: CASNRDEGNSPLHF
CDR3 DNA: TGTGCCAGCAATCGGGATGAAGGAAATTCACCCCTCCACTTT

V gene: TRBV6-6
D gene: .
clone size: .
J gene: TRBJ1-2
CDR3 protein: CASRDGTRTYGYTF
CDR3 DNA: TGTGCCAGCAGGGACGGGACACGGACCTATGGCTACACCTTC

V gene: TRBV10-3
D gene: .
clone size: .
J gene: TRBJ1-5
CDR3 protein: CAISQGRSNQPQHF
CDR3 DNA: TGTGCCATCAGCCAGGGCCGGAGCAATCAGCCCCAGCATTTT

V gene: TRBV5-6
D gene: .
clone size: .
J gene: TRBJ2-6
CDR3 protein: CASSRFGGSGANVLTF
CDR3 DNA: TGTGCCAGCAGCAGGTTTGGGGGCTCTGGGGCCAACGTCCTGACTTTC

V gene: TRBV2
D gene: .
clone size: .
J gene: TRBJ2-5
CDR3 protein: CASRWAQETQYF
CDR3 DNA: TGTGCCAGCCGTTGGGCCCAAGAGACCCAGTACTTC

V gene: TRBV2
D gene: TRBD2
clone size: .
J gene: TRBJ2-3
CDR3 protein: CASSGLAGVPDTQYF
CDR3 DNA: TGTGCCAGCAGCGGACTAGCGGGGGTTCCAGATACGCAGTATTTT

V gene: TRBV6-5
D gene: TRBD1
clone size: .
J gene: TRBJ2-7
CDR3 protein: CASSYQGAYEQYF
CDR3 DNA: TGTGCCAGCAGTTACCAGGGGGCTTACGAGCAGTACTTC

V gene: TRBV6-1
D gene: .
clone size: .
J gene: TRBJ1-5
CDR3 protein: CASSEYRVRNQPQHF
CDR3 DNA: TGTGCCAGCAGTGAATACAGGGTCCGCAATCAGCCCCAGCATTTT

V gene: TRBV2
D gene: TRBD1
clone size: .
J gene: TRBJ1-1
CDR3 protein: CASSAGQYEAFF
CDR3 DNA: TGTGCCAGCAGCGCGGGACAGTATGAAGCTTTCTTT

V gene: TRBV5-1
D gene: TRBD2
clone size: .
J gene: TRBJ2-5
CDR3 protein: CASSLTSGGTQETQYF
CDR3 DNA: TGCGCCAGCAGCTTGACTAGCGGGGGAACTCAAGAGACCCAGTACTTC

V gene: TRBV6-5
D gene: TRBD1
clone size: .
J gene: TRBJ2-1
CDR3 protein: CASSPFWTGGYEQFF
CDR3 DNA: TGTGCCAGCAGTCCATTTTGGACAGGGGGCTATGAGCAGTTCTTC

V gene: TRBV5-1
D gene: .
clone size: few
J gene: TRBJ2-7
CDR3 protein: CASSFVSGAYEQYF
CDR3 DNA: TGCGCCAGCAGCTTCGTTAGCGGAGCCTACGAGCAGTACTTC

V gene: TRBV5-6
D gene: TRBD1
clone size: .
J gene: TRBJ1-1
CDR3 protein: CASSRYRGAGEAFF
CDR3 DNA: TGTGCCAGCAGCAGGTACAGGGGGGCTGGTGAAGCTTTCTTT

V gene: TRBV19
D gene: TRBD1
clone size: few
J gene: TRBJ1-2
CDR3 protein: CASSTPGTGAYGYTF
CDR3 DNA: TGTGCCAGTAGTACCCCCGGGACAGGGGCATATGGCTACACCTTC

V gene: TRBV5-1
D gene: .
clone size: medium-sized
J gene: TRBJ2-7
CDR3 protein: CASSLGQIYEQYF
CDR3 DNA: TGCGCCAGCAGCTTGGGTCAGATCTACGAGCAGTACTTC

V gene: TRBV2
D gene: .
clone size: few
J gene: TRBJ1-6
CDR3 protein: CASSGQVNNSPLHF
CDR3 DNA: TGTGCCAGCAGTGGACAGGTCAACAATTCACCCCTCCACTTT

V gene: TRBV25-1
D gene: .
clone size: medium-sized
J gene: TRBJ1-2
CDR3 protein: CASTLEGVQGYTF
CDR3 DNA: TGTGCCAGCACCCTAGAAGGGGTCCAGGGCTACACCTTC

V gene: TRBV27
D gene: .
clone size: .
J gene: TRBJ2-1
CDR3 protein: CASSLGGRQGPGYNEQFF
CDR3 DNA: TGTGCCAGCAGTTTGGGGGGGCGGCAGGGGCCCGGCTACAATGAGCAGTTCTTC

V gene: TRBV7-9
D gene: .
clone size: .
J gene: TRBJ2-5
CDR3 protein: CASSRHQQETQYF
CDR3 DNA: TGTGCCAGCAGCCGTCATCAGCAAGAGACCCAGTACTTC

V gene: TRBV30
D gene: .
clone size: .
J gene: TRBJ1-6
CDR3 protein: CAWSPWLNSPLHF
CDR3 DNA: TGTGCCTGGAGCCCCTGGTTGAATTCACCCCTCCACTTT

V gene: TRBV11-2
D gene: .
clone size: .
J gene: TRBJ2-5
CDR3 protein: CASRYTETQYF
CDR3 DNA: TGTGCCAGCAGGTACACGGAGACCCAGTACTTC

V gene: TRBV25-1
D gene: .
clone size: few
J gene: TRBJ2-7
CDR3 protein: CASSESPSYEQYF
CDR3 DNA: TGTGCCAGCAGTGAATCCCCCTCCTACGAGCAGTACTTC

V gene: TRBV7-9
D gene: .
clone size: .
J gene: TRBJ2-7
CDR3 protein: CASSFGEQYF
CDR3 DNA: TGTGCCAGCAGCTTCGGCGAGCAGTACTTC

V gene: TRBV5-1
D gene: .
clone size: .
J gene: TRBJ1-1
CDR3 protein: CASSLAGEGTTEAFF
CDR3 DNA: TGCGCCAGCAGCTTGGCCGGGGAGGGTACGACTGAAGCTTTCTTT

V gene: TRBV6-5
D gene: TRBD1
clone size: .
J gene: TRBJ1-2
CDR3 protein: CASSNDRGYYGYTF
CDR3 DNA: TGTGCCAGCAGTAACGACAGGGGTTACTATGGCTACACCTTC

V gene: TRBV6-1
D gene: TRBD1
clone size: .
J gene: TRBJ1-2
CDR3 protein: CASSEDTGGFLSYTF
CDR3 DNA: TGTGCCAGCAGTGAAGATACAGGGGGCTTCCTATCCTACACCTTC

V gene: TRBV27
D gene: .
clone size: .
J gene: TRBJ2-1
CDR3 protein: CASGTGSRYEQFF
CDR3 DNA: TGTGCCAGCGGTACAGGGTCTCGCTATGAGCAGTTCTTC

V gene: TRBV6-1
D gene: .
clone size: .
J gene: TRBJ1-4
CDR3 protein: CASSPREGSNEKLFF
CDR3 DNA: TGTGCCAGCAGCCCCCGGGAGGGGAGCAATGAAAAACTGTTTTTT

V gene: TRBV7-3
D gene: TRBD1
clone size: .
J gene: TRBJ2-7
CDR3 protein: CASSSKTGPYEQYF
CDR3 DNA: TGTGCCAGCAGCTCCAAGACAGGGCCCTACGAGCAGTACTTC

V gene: TRBV7-9
D gene: TRBD1
clone size: .
J gene: TRBJ2-3
CDR3 protein: CASSLEGTGDGTQYF
CDR3 DNA: TGTGCCAGCAGCTTAGAGGGGACAGGGGATGGTACGCAGTATTTT